This T cell receptor beta chain is drawn from a study of identical twins. CDR3 length: 14 amino acids. Trimming left V 0 bases short and J 7 bases short, with 11 bases between. CDR1 is SGDLS, CDR2 YYNGEE, per germline. This clonotype has a count of ten or more. Via MiXCR, TCRdb re-called the 5' RACE reads, giving one row per CDR3 protein. The data show hundreds of thousands of distinct CDR3 sequences, with roughly 18% seen just once and approximately 14% held by the top ten. The data were also submitted as part of a second study, on T cells expressing NK-cell markers.

The rearrangement links TRBV9 to TRBJ2-1, with D perhaps matching TRBD1 (5 bases). This clonotype was obtained from a woman aged 18 to 35 in good health. The sequencing input was PBMCs. The CDR3 here is CASSVAGQANEQFF. CDR3 coding DNA: TGTGCCAGCAGCGTAGCCGGACAAGCGAATGAGCAGTTCTTC.